Below, 25 T cell receptor beta chains from the same sample are listed, as sequenced in a study of glioma-infiltrating T cells after dendritic cell vaccination. The repertoire was sequenced with immunoSEQ multiplex PCR; TCRdb's copy has only in-frame clones and lacks some. This sample has more than 75,000 clones, with roughly four fifths found just once. Time point described: after dendritic cell vaccination, including at tumor progression/relapse. The sample consisted of blood, taken after dendritic cell vaccination. The receptors shown here come from a human donor with glioblastoma.

A single count supports this clone. This chain links TRBV7-9 with TRBJ1-1, with D hard to call. V lost 3 bases to trimming and J lost 2 bases, with 10 bases between them. The germline gives CDR1 SEHNR, CDR2 FQNEAQ (reference sequence). The CDR3 is 14 residues long. The CDR3 is CASSFRVVNTEAFF. The CDR3 region has the DNA TGTGCCAGCAGCTTTCGGGTCGTAAACACTGAAGCTTTCTTT.

The chain couples TRBV18 to TRBJ2-1; 9 positions agree with TRBD2. The germline V gene has CDR1 KGHSH and CDR2 LQKENI. The J segment lost 5 bases and the V segment lost 5 bases, leaving 4 bases of the junction unmatched. The CDR3 covers 14 residues. The CDR3 reads CASSVAGVNNEQFF. CDR3 DNA: TGTGCCAGCTCAGTAGCGGGGGTCAACAATGAGCAGTTCTTC. The full variable domain, in which reference TRBV18 and TRBJ2-1 provide the parts outside the CDR3, is NAGVMQNPRHLVRRRGQEARLRCSPMKGHSHVYWYRQLPEEGLKFMVYLQKENIIDESGMPKERFSAEFPKEGPSILRIQQVVRGDSAAYFCASSVAGVNNEQFFGPGTRLTVL.

A single count supports this clone. This sequence joins TRBV5-1 and TRBJ2-1, with TRBD2 identical over 8 bases. Looked up from germline, CDR1 is SGHRS and CDR2 is YFSETQ. The CDR3 covers 15 residues. Losses at the gene ends were 0 bases for V and 7 bases for J; bases not matched to a gene: 6. CDR3 sequence (DNA): TGCGCCAGCAGCTTGGTCTTAGCGGGGCAGAATGAGCAGTTCTTC. This codes for CASSLVLAGQNEQFF.

The gene calls are TRBV6-1 and TRBJ2-3, with 7 bases lining up with TRBD2. J gave up 1 base and V 4 bases, and 5 bases lay outside the gene matches. The CDR3 spans 15 residues. The germline CDR1 and CDR2 sequences are MNHNS and SASEGT. The CDR3, as DNA: TGTGCCAGCAGTGGTAGCGCGGGGGGCACAGATACGCAGTATTTT. Translation gives CASSGSAGGTDTQYF.

The chain has TRBV7-3 and TRBJ1-2; 8 bases align to TRBD1. The junction had 10 bases not matched to a gene; V was cut back by 2 bases and J by 8 bases. The CDR3 runs to 15 residues. Germline CDR1 is SGHTA and CDR2 is FQGTGA. CDR3 amino acids: CASSLRPGGAGGYTF. CDR3 in DNA: TGTGCCAGCAGCTTACGGCCAGGGGGCGCGGGCGGCTACACCTTC.

In DNA form, the CDR3 reads TGCGCCAGCAGCCAAGGGGGGGTTTTGCCCCAGCATTTT. Its protein product is CASSQGGVLPQHF. J is TRBJ1-5 and V is TRBV4-1, with D tentatively TRBD1 (5 bases). The CDR3 totals 13 residues. The germline V gene has CDR1 MGHRA and CDR2 YSYEKL. Trimming cost V 1 base and J 9 bases, with 10 bases left between them.

J is TRBJ2-1 and V is TRBV4-3; 12 nucleotides align to TRBD2. The V gene end was trimmed by 3 bases and the J gene end by 5 bases; junction bases not matched to a gene: 5. This CDR3 has 16 amino acids. CDR1 LGHNA and CDR2 YSLEER come from the germline V gene. The CDR3 sequence is CASSHLAGGQDNEQFF. The CDR3, as DNA: TGCGCCAGCAGCCACCTAGCGGGGGGGCAAGACAATGAGCAGTTCTTC.

The V gene is TRBV6-5, the J gene TRBJ1-1, with D perhaps matching TRBD1 (6 bases). The CDR3 is made up of 15 amino acids. Germline V gene data show CDR1 as MNHEY and CDR2 as SVGAGI. Trimming removed 0 bases from V and 2 bases from J, with 10 bases in between. CDR3 in amino acids: CASSYSETGNTEAFF. The CDR3 DNA follows: TGTGCCAGCAGTTACTCGGAGACAGGTAACACTGAAGCTTTCTTT.

This clone was found a few times. The chain has TRBV6-1 and TRBJ1-5, with D hard to call. The CDR3 runs to 15 residues. Per the germline V gene, CDR1 is MNHNS and CDR2 is SASEGT. V dropped 2 bases and J dropped 7 bases, with 15 bases sitting between them. The CDR3 spells CASSEFLGEGQPQHF. The DNA for the CDR3 is TGTGCCAGCAGTGAATTCCTCGGGGAGGGACAGCCCCAGCATTTT.

This chain uses TRBV19 with TRBJ1-2; 9 nucleotides agree with TRBD1. Germline V gives CDR1 LNHDA, CDR2 SQIVND (reference sequence). The CDR3 has 16 amino acids. V lost 1 base, J lost 1 base, and 4 bases stayed unmatched. The CDR3 DNA follows: TGTGCCAGTAGTATAGGAAGGACAGGGGATAACTATGGCTACACCTTC. Amino acid sequence: CASSIGRTGDNYGYTF.

This rearrangement joins TRBV4-1 to TRBJ2-5; 11 bases map to TRBD2. After removal of 0 bases from V and 2 bases from J, the junction contained 8 bases not matched to a gene. CDR3 length equals 18 residues. Germline CDR1 and CDR2: MGHRA and YSYEKL. CDR3 amino acids: CASSQDTLAGDSQETQYF. Here the CDR3 DNA reads TGCGCCAGCAGCCAAGATACACTAGCGGGGGATTCACAAGAGACCCAGTACTTC.

A few counts support this clone. J is TRBJ1-2 and V is TRBV6-1; TRBD1 matches 7 bases. The CDR3 has 14 residues. CDR1 and CDR2 from the germline V gene are MNHNS and SASEGT. V dropped 7 bases and J dropped 0; count of bases not matched to a gene: 5. The CDR3 region has the DNA TGTGCCAGCACCCAGGGGGAGTCTAACTATGGCTACACCTTC. Its translation: CASTQGESNYGYTF.

This clone has just one count. J is TRBJ1-1 and V is TRBV18; D unclear. V lost 1 base and J 3 bases, leaving 9 bases between the germline ends. CDR1 KGHSH and CDR2 LQKENI come from the germline V gene. CDR3 length equals 14 residues. This CDR3 is CASSPLDLDTEAFF. The CDR3 bases are TGTGCCAGCTCACCACTTGACTTAGACACTGAAGCTTTCTTT.

A single count supports this clone. The CDR3 coding sequence is TGTGCCAGCAGCCTCCAGGCCAATACAGGGATGGGGGAGCAGTACTTC. Its translation: CASSLQANTGMGEQYF. The V and J genes are TRBV11-2 and TRBJ2-7; perhaps TRBD1 as D (6 bases). The CDR3 length is 16 residues. V lost 5 bases, J lost 7 bases, and 24 bases lay in between. CDR1 is SGHAT, CDR2 FQNNGV, per germline.

CDR3: CASSPETTVAFF. CDR3 sequence (DNA): TGTGCCAGCTCACCGGAGACGACGGTAGCTTTCTTT. The chain uses TRBV18 and TRBJ1-1; D gene unclear. V was clipped by 3 bases and J by 10 bases, with 12 bases between them. Germline values: CDR1 KGHSH, CDR2 LQKENI. CDR3 size: 12 residues.

The chain couples TRBV11-3 to TRBJ2-7; TRBD1 matches at 7 bases. Trimming at V came to 5 bases and at J to 1 base, leaving 2 bases not matched to a gene. Looked up from germline, CDR1 is SGHNT and CDR2 is YENEEA. The CDR3 extends over 13 amino acids. Here the CDR3 reads CASSPTGSYEQYF. CDR3 DNA sequence: TGTGCCAGCAGCCCGACAGGGTCCTACGAGCAGTACTTC.

In DNA form, the CDR3 reads TGTGCCTGGGGACAGCAAACTGGGGCCAACGTCCTGACTTTC. It translates to CAWGQQTGANVLTF. The V and J genes are TRBV30 and TRBJ2-6, with D maybe TRBD1 (6 bases). Looked up from germline, CDR1 is GTSNPN and CDR2 is SVGIG (reference sequence). The CDR3 contains 14 residues. Trimming left V 5 bases short and J 2 bases short, with 10 bases between.

The rearrangement joins TRBV2 to TRBJ2-3; D may be TRBD2 (6 bases). The length of the CDR3 is 13 residues. Germline loops: CDR1 SNHLY, CDR2 FYNNEI. Trimming cost V 7 bases and J 7 bases, with 15 bases left between them. In DNA, the CDR3 is TGTGCCAGCACAACTAGCTCCCCGAATACGCAGTATTTT. This gives the protein CASTTSSPNTQYF.

This chain links TRBV5-1 with TRBJ2-6; 12 nucleotides align to TRBD1. Germline trimming cut 4 bases from V and 4 bases from J; bases unmatched to any gene: 9. CDR1 SGHRS and CDR2 YFSETQ come from the germline V gene. The CDR3 has 18 residues. CDR3 nucleotide sequence: TGCGCCAGCAGCAATCCGGGACAGGGGGCGGGAGGGGCCAACGTCCTGACTTTC. Its protein is CASSNPGQGAGGANVLTF.

The chain combines TRBV7-9 with TRBJ1-1; D gene uncertain. The V gene lost 2 bases and the J gene lost 1 base, with 5 bases spanning the gap. CDR1 SEHNR and CDR2 FQNEAQ come from the germline V gene (reference sequence). This CDR3 contains 13 residues. In DNA form, the CDR3 reads TGTGCCAGCAGCTTACAGGAGAACACTGAAGCTTTCTTT. As protein: CASSLQENTEAFF.

The chain uses TRBV5-1 and TRBJ2-2; weak D call: TRBD1 (5 bases). CDR3 length: 16 amino acids. Germline lookup yields CDR1 SGHRS and CDR2 YFSETQ. V was trimmed by 3 bases and J by 3 bases, leaving 15 bases between them. CDR3 sequence: CASSSSRDRYTGELFF. Here the CDR3 DNA reads TGCGCCAGCAGCTCGTCCAGGGATAGGTACACCGGGGAGCTGTTTTTT.

The chain combines TRBV6-5 with TRBJ1-6; 7 bases are shared with TRBD1. Germline V gene sequence: CDR1 MNHEY, CDR2 SVGAGI. This CDR3 region has 13 residues. The V and J ends lost 6 bases and 6 bases, in that order; junction bases with no gene match: 2. The CDR3 sequence is CASRRQGNSPLHF. Here the CDR3 DNA reads TGTGCCAGCAGGAGACAGGGTAATTCACCCCTCCACTTT.

This clone has more than one count but fewer than ten. The V and J genes are TRBV18 and TRBJ2-2; no firm D call. V dropped 4 bases and J dropped 4 bases, with 16 bases sitting between them. Per germline, CDR1 KGHSH and CDR2 LQKENI. The CDR3 totals 16 residues. CDR3 DNA sequence: TGTGCCAGCTCACAGACACTCTCCACGTCCACCGGGGAGCTGTTTTTT. This encodes CASSQTLSTSTGELFF.

The chain couples TRBV19 to TRBJ2-7, with D possibly matching TRBD1 (6 bases). The V gene's germline CDR1 is LNHDA and CDR2 SQIVND (reference sequence). The CDR3 has 13 amino acids. Trimming stripped 3 bases from V and 4 bases from J, with 10 bases between. The CDR3 DNA follows: TGTGCCAGTAGTATGGGACACGGATACGAGCAGTACTTC. It yields the protein CASSMGHGYEQYF.

J is TRBJ1-5 and V is TRBV6-1, with 7 bases aligning to TRBD1. The length of the CDR3 is 16 residues. Germline CDR1 is MNHNS and CDR2 is SASEGT. J lost 7 bases, V lost 1 base, and 10 bases had no gene match. CDR3 DNA sequence: TGTGCCAGCAGTGAAGATTCCTGGGACAGATACCAGCCCCAGCATTTT. It encodes CASSEDSWDRYQPQHF.